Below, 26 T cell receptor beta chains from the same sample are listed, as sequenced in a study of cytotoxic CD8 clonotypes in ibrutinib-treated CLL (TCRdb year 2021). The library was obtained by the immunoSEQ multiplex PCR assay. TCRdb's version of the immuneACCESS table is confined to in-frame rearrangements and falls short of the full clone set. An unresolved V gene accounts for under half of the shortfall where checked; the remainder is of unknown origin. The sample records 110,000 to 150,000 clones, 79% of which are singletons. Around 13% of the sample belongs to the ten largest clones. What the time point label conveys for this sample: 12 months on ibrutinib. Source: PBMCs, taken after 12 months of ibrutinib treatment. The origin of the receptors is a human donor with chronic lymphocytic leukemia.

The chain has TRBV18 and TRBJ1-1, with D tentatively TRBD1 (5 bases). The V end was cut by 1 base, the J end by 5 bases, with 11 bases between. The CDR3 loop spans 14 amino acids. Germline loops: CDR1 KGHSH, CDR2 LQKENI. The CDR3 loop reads CASSPQGPGTEAFF. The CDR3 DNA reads TGTGCCAGCTCACCACAGGGGCCGGGTACTGAAGCTTTCTTT.

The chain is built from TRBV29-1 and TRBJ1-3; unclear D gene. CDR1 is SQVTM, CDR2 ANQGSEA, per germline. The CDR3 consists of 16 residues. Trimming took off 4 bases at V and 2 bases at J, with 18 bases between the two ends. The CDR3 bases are TGCAGCGTTGCCTCAACGGGGAGTACGGCTGGAAACACCATATATTTT. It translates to CSVASTGSTAGNTIYF.

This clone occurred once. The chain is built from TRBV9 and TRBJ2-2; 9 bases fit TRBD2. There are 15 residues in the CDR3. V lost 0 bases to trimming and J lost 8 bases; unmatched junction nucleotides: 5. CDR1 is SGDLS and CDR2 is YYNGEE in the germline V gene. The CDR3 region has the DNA TGTGCCAGCAGCGTAGGCCTAGCGGGACTGGGGGAGCTGTTTTTT. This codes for CASSVGLAGLGELFF.

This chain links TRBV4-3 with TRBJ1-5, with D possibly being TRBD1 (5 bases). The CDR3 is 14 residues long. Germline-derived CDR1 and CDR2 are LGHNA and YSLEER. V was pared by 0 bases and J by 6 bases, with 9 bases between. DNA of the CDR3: TGCGCCAGCAGCCAAGATGGGGGGGGTCAGCCCCAGCATTTT. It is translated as CASSQDGGGQPQHF.

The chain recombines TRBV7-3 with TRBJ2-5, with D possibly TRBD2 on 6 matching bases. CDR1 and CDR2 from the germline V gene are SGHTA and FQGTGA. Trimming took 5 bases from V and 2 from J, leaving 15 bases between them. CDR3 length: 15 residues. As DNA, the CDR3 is TGTGCCAGCAGCCGAACGGGACTGCAACAAGAGACCCAGTACTTC. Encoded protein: CASSRTGLQQETQYF.

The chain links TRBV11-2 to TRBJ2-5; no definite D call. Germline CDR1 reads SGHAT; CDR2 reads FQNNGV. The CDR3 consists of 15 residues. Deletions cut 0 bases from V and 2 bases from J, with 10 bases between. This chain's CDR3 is CASSLEKVRQETQYF. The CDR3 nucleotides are TGTGCCAGCAGCTTAGAAAAGGTCAGGCAAGAGACCCAGTACTTC.

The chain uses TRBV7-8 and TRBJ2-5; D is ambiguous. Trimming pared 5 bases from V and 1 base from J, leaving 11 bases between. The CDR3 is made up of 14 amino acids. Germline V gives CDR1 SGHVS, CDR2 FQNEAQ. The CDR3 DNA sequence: TGTGCCAGCAGCCACGGCCGGATCCAAGAGACCCAGTACTTC. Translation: CASSHGRIQETQYF. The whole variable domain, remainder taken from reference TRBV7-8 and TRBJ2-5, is GAGVSQSPRYKVAKRGQDVALRCDPISGHVSLFWYQQALGQGPEFLTYFQNEAQLDKSGLPSDRFFAERPEGSVSTLKIQRTQQEDSAVYLCASSHGRIQETQYFGPGTRLLVL.

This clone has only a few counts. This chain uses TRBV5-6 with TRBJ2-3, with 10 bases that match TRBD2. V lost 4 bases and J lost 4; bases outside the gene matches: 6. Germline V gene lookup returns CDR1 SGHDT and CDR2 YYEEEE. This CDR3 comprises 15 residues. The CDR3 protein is CASSHLAGAADTQYF. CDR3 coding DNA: TGTGCCAGCAGCCATCTAGCGGGGGCCGCAGATACGCAGTATTTT. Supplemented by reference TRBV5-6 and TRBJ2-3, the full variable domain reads DAGVTQSPTHLIKTRGQQVTLRCSPKSGHDTVSWYQQALGQGPQFIFQYYEEEERQRGNFPDRFSGHQFPNYSSELNVNALLLGDSALYLCASSHLAGAADTQYFGPGTRLTVL.

The chain's CDR3 is CASRQGPDQPQHF. CDR3 DNA: TGTGCCAGCAGACAGGGGCCCGATCAGCCCCAGCATTTT. The chain has TRBV25-1 and TRBJ1-5; 7 bases line up with TRBD1. Looked up from germline, CDR1 is MGHDK and CDR2 is SYGVNS. J lost 5 bases, V lost 6 bases, and 4 bases had no gene match. The CDR3 spans 13 residues.

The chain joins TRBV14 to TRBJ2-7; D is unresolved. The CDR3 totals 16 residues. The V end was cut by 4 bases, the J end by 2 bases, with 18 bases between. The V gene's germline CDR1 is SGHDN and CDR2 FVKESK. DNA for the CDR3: TGTGCCAGCAGCCCTTTGGGTCAGATGGAAACCTACGAGCAGTACTTC. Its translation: CASSPLGQMETYEQYF.

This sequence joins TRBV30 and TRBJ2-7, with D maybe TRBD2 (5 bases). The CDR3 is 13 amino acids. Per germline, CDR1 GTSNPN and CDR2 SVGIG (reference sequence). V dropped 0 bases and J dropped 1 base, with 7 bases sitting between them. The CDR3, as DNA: TGTGCCTGGAGTGTACGGGGATCCTACGAGCAGTACTTC. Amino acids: CAWSVRGSYEQYF.

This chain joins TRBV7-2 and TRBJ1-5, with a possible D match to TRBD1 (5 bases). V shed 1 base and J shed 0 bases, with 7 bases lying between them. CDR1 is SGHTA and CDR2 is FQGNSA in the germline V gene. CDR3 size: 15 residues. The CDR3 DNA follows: TGTGCCAGCAGCTTAGGGGGCTATAGCAATCAGCCCCAGCATTTT. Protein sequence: CASSLGGYSNQPQHF.

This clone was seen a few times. CDR3 amino acids: CASSPLSGTLYNEQFF. CDR3 DNA sequence: TGTGCCAGCTCCCCCCTTAGTGGGACGCTCTACAATGAGCAGTTCTTC. J is TRBJ2-1 and V is TRBV11-2; D may correspond to TRBD1 or TRBD2 (5 bases each). This CDR3 comprises 16 residues. Trimming took 8 bases from V and 3 from J, leaving 20 bases between them. CDR1 is SGHAT and CDR2 is FQNNGV in the germline V gene.

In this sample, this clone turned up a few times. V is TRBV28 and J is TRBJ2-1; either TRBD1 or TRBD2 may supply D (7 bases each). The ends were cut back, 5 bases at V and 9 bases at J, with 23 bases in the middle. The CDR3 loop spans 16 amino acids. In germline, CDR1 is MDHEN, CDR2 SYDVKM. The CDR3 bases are TGTGCCAGCAGTCTGACAGGGAGCGGGAACCAGCGTGAGCAGTTCTTC. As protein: CASSLTGSGNQREQFF. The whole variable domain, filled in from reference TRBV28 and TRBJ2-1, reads DVKVTQSSRYLVKRTGEKVFLECVQDMDHENMFWYRQDPGLGLRLIYFSYDVKMKEKGDIPEGYSVSREKKERFSLILESASTNQTSMYLCASSLTGSGNQREQFFGPGTRLTVL.

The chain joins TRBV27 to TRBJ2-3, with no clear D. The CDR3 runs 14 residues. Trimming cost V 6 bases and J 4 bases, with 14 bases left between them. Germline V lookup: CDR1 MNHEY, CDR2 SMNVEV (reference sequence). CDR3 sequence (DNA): TGTGCCAGCAGCATGAGGACGACCGCAGATACGCAGTATTTT. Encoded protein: CASSMRTTADTQYF.

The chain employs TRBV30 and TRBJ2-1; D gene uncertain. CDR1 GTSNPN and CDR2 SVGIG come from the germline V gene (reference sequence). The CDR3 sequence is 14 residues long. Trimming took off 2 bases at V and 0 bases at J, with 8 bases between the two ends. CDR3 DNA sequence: TGTGCCTGGAGTACGGGCGGCTCCTACAATGAGCAGTTCTTC. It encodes CAWSTGGSYNEQFF.

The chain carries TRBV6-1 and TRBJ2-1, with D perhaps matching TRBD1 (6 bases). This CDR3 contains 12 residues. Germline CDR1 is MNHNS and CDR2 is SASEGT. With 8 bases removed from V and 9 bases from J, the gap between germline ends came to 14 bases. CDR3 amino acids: CASSLRGFEQFF. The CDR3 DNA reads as TGTGCCAGCTCGCTCAGGGGCTTTGAGCAGTTCTTC.

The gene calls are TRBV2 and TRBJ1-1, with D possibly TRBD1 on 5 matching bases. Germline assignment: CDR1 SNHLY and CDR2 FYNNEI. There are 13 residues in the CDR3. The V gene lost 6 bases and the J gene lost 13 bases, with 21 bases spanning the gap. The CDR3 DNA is TGTGCCAGCAGGAAGGACAACCCAGCTCATGTTTTCTTT. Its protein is CASRKDNPAHVFF.

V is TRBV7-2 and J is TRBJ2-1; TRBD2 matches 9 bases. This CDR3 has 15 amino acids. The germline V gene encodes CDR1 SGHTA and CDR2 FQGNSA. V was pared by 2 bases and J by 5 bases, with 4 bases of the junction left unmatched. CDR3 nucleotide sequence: TGTGCCAGCAGCTTACGGGGACTAGCTAACAATGAGCAGTTCTTC. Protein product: CASSLRGLANNEQFF.

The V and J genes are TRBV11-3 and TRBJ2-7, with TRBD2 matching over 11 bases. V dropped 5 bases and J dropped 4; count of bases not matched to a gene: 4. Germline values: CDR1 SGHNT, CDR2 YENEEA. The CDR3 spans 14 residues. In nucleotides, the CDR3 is TGTGCCAGCAGCCCGCGGACTAGCGGGTACGAGCAGTACTTC. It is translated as CASSPRTSGYEQYF.

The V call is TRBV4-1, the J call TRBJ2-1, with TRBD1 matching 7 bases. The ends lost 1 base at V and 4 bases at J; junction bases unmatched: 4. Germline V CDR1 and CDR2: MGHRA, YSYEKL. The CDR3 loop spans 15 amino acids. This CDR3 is CASSQVRTGYNEQFF. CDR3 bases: TGCGCCAGCAGCCAAGTACGGACAGGATACAATGAGCAGTTCTTC.

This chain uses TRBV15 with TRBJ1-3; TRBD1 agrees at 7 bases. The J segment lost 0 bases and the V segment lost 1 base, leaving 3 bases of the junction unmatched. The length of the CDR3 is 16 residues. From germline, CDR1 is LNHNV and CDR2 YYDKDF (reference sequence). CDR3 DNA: TGTGCCACCAGCAGAGGGGACAGAACCTCTGGAAACACCATATATTTT. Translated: CATSRGDRTSGNTIYF.

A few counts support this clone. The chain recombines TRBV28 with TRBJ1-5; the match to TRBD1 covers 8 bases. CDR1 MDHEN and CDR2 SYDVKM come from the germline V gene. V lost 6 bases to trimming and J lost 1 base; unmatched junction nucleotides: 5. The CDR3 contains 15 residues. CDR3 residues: CASSQRQGSNQPQHF. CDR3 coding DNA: TGTGCCAGCAGCCAACGACAGGGGAGCAATCAGCCCCAGCATTTT.

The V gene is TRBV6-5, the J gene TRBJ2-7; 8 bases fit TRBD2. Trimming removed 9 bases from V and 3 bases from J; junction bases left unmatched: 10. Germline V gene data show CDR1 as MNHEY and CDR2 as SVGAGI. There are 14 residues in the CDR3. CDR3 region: CASGVSGNRYEQYF. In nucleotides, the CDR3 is TGTGCCAGTGGTGTTAGCGGGAACCGCTACGAGCAGTACTTC.

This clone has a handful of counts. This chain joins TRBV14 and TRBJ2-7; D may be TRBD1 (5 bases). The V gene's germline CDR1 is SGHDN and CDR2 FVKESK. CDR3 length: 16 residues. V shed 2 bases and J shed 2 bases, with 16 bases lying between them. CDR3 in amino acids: CASSQRWGSETYEQYF. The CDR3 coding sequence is TGTGCCAGCAGCCAAAGGTGGGGCAGCGAAACCTACGAGCAGTACTTC.

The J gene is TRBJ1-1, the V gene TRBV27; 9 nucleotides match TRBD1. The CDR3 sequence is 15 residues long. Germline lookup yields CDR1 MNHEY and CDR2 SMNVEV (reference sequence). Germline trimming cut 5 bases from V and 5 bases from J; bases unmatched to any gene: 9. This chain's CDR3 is CASSPSDRGGTEAFF. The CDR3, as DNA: TGTGCCAGCAGTCCATCGGACAGGGGAGGGACTGAAGCTTTCTTT.